These 26 T cell receptor beta chains came from one sample sequenced in a study of memory CD4+ T cells and cytomegalovirus serostatus. Data came from immunoSEQ multiplex PCR; TCRdb stores just in-frame clones and leaves some out. The table has 50,000 to 60,000 clones, over 70% seen once. Single viable CD3+CD4+CD8-CD45RO+ cells were sorted as the memory CD4+ T cells. Sequenced: memory CD4+ T cells from blood. Every receptor here comes from an adult in good health and CMV-seropositive.

V and J are TRBV5-1 and TRBJ2-1, with D unresolved. Per germline, CDR1 SGHRS and CDR2 YFSETQ. Between the trimmed V and J ends, which lost 1 base and 7 bases, there was a span of 15 bases. This CDR3 has 15 residues. CDR3 nucleotides: TGCGCCAGCAGCTTGTGGCGGACCCACATAAATGAGCAGTTCTTC. Translating it yields CASSLWRTHINEQFF.

V gene TRBV27 combines with J gene TRBJ2-4, with 7 nucleotides matching TRBD1. Unmatched junction bases numbered 2, after V lost 3 bases and J lost 6 bases. From germline, CDR1 is MNHEY and CDR2 SMNVEV (reference sequence). This CDR3 comprises 13 residues. The CDR3 reads CASSFGDRNIQYF. CDR3 nucleotide sequence: TGTGCCAGCAGTTTTGGGGACAGAAACATTCAGTACTTC.

This chain connects TRBV27 to TRBJ2-1, with 7 bases aligning to TRBD2. Looked up from germline, CDR1 is MNHEY and CDR2 is SMNVEV (reference sequence). Trimming cost V 6 bases and J 4 bases; bases outside gene matches: 9. The CDR3 length is 15 residues. CDR3 in DNA: TGTGCCAGCAGGTCCCTAGCGGTTGCGTACAATGAGCAGTTCTTC. Its translation: CASRSLAVAYNEQFF.

This clone showed up just once. The chain is built from TRBV7-2 and TRBJ1-1; D uncertain. V was pared by 1 base and J by 6 bases, with 6 bases between. The germline CDR1 and CDR2 sequences are SGHTA and FQGNSA. This CDR3 is built from 12 residues. The CDR3 DNA follows: TGTGCCAGCAGCTTAGGACAATCTGAAGCTTTCTTT. Its protein is CASSLGQSEAFF.

This sequence joins TRBV5-1 and TRBJ2-1; D gene ambiguous. Germline CDR1 is SGHRS and CDR2 is YFSETQ. V gave up 0 bases and J gave up 8 bases, with 9 bases separating them. The CDR3 length is 13 residues. The CDR3 protein is CASSLAPAYEQFF. Here the CDR3 DNA reads TGCGCCAGCAGCTTGGCCCCAGCCTATGAGCAGTTCTTC.

The V call is TRBV19, the J call TRBJ1-5; 7 bases are a match to TRBD1. The V segment lost 5 bases and the J segment 6 bases; nucleotides outside the gene matches: 10. The CDR3 runs 15 residues. CDR1 LNHDA and CDR2 SQIVND come from the germline V gene (reference sequence). The CDR3 coding sequence is TGTGCCAGTAGTGCGCAATCAGGGGGGCGTCAGCCCCAGCATTTT. It specifies CASSAQSGGRQPQHF.

The gene calls are TRBV4-1 and TRBJ1-4, with D perhaps TRBD1 (6 bases). The CDR3 runs to 15 residues. Looked up from germline, CDR1 is MGHRA and CDR2 is YSYEKL. Deletions cut 6 bases from V and 8 bases from J, with 19 bases between. The CDR3 sequence is CASRSPRTVDEKLFF. As DNA, the CDR3 is TGCGCCAGCAGATCTCCCCGGACAGTGGACGAAAAACTGTTTTTT.

The chain employs TRBV30 and TRBJ2-1; D gene unclear. V lost 3 bases and J lost 4, with 16 bases in between. CDR1 is GTSNPN, CDR2 SVGIG, per germline (reference sequence). CDR3 length: 15 residues. The CDR3 loop is CAWSLSTFRYNEQFF. CDR3 sequence (DNA): TGTGCCTGGAGCCTCTCAACGTTCCGGTACAATGAGCAGTTCTTC.

The rearrangement joins TRBV4-3 to TRBJ1-2; TRBD1 agrees at 12 bases. Germline loops: CDR1 LGHNA, CDR2 YSLEER. V was clipped by 4 bases and J by 8 bases; unmatched bases: 14. This CDR3 region has 17 residues. The CDR3 sequence: CASSREIGTGGARGYTF. The CDR3 DNA reads TGCGCCAGCAGCCGAGAGATTGGGACAGGGGGCGCGCGGGGCTACACCTTC.

The rearrangement links TRBV7-9 to TRBJ1-1; tentative D call: TRBD1 (5 bases). Germline V gene data show CDR1 as SEHNR and CDR2 as FQNEAQ (reference sequence). The CDR3 totals 16 residues. With 4 bases removed from V and 5 bases from J, the gap between germline ends came to 20 bases. CDR3 amino acids: CASSSSGALKRTEAFF. The CDR3 region has the DNA TGTGCCAGCAGCTCCTCCGGGGCCCTGAAAAGGACTGAAGCTTTCTTT.

The V call is TRBV7-8, the J call TRBJ2-7, with 8 bases matching TRBD2. This CDR3 is built from 14 residues. V gave up 1 base and J gave up 7 bases; unmatched junction bases: 6. Germline lookup yields CDR1 SGHVS and CDR2 FQNEAQ. The CDR3 DNA is TGTGCCAGCAGCTTAGGGACTAGCCCGAGAGAGCAGTACTTC. Its translation is CASSLGTSPREQYF.

This clone was detected a few times. This chain uses TRBV5-5 with TRBJ1-5, with no clear D. CDR3 length: 13 amino acids. Trimming took 4 bases from V and 7 from J, leaving 12 bases between them. CDR1 is SGHKS and CDR2 is YYEKEE in the germline V gene (reference sequence). The CDR3 DNA follows: TGTGCCAGCAGCCTGGCGTACGGACAGCCCCAGCATTTT. This encodes CASSLAYGQPQHF. Filled out from reference TRBV5-5 and TRBJ1-5, the complete variable domain reads DAGVTQSPTHLIKTRGQQVTLRCSPISGHKSVSWYQQVLGQGPQFIFQYYEKEERGRGNFPDRFSARQFPNYSSELNVNALLLGDSALYLCASSLAYGQPQHFGDGTRLSIL.

The rearrangement links TRBV7-2 to TRBJ1-2; a weak D match, TRBD1 (5 bases). The CDR3 has 15 residues. Trimming took 3 bases from V and 4 from J, leaving 15 bases between them. Germline V lookup: CDR1 SGHTA, CDR2 FQGNSA. The CDR3 sequence is CASSFFPGTRYGYTF. DNA of the CDR3: TGTGCCAGCAGCTTTTTTCCCGGGACCCGCTATGGCTACACCTTC. The complete variable domain, with remaining parts taken from reference TRBV7-2 and TRBJ1-2, reads GAGVSQSPSNKVTEKGKDVELRCDPISGHTALYWYRQSLGQGLEFLIYFQGNSAPDKSGLPSDRFSAERTGGSVSTLTIQRTQQEDSAVYLCASSFFPGTRYGYTFGSGTRLTVV.

CDR3 loop: CASSWMAQGVNTEAFF. The CDR3 nucleotides read TGCGCCAGCAGCTGGATGGCCCAGGGGGTGAACACTGAAGCTTTCTTT. This chain uses TRBV5-1 with TRBJ1-1, with 7 bases that match TRBD1. Germline lookup yields CDR1 SGHRS and CDR2 YFSETQ. V lost 3 bases, J lost 0 bases, and 8 bases stayed unmatched. This CDR3 comprises 16 residues.

The chain recombines TRBV21-1 with TRBJ1-1; the listed D gene, TRBD1, was not tested against the DNA. TRBV21-1 is deemed a pseudogene. CDR3 length: 15 amino acids. CDR3 loop: CASSKGRGGVTEAFF. CDR3 nucleotides: TGTGCCAGCAGCAAAGGTAGGGGCGGAGTCACTGAAGCTTTCTTT.

The rearrangement links TRBV28 to TRBJ2-2; 8 positions agree with TRBD1. V lost 6 bases, J lost 7 bases, and 13 bases stayed unmatched. The CDR3 is made up of 16 amino acids. CDR1 MDHEN and CDR2 SYDVKM come from the germline V gene. The CDR3 nucleotides read TGTGCCAGCAGCCCTACGGACAGGGTCTCCGGCGGGGAGCTGTTTTTT. It encodes CASSPTDRVSGGELFF.

V and J are TRBV7-2 and TRBJ1-2; 9 positions agree with TRBD1. The CDR3 loop spans 15 amino acids. Trimming removed 4 bases from V and 0 bases from J; junction bases left unmatched: 3. Germline CDR1 SGHTA, CDR2 FQGNSA. The CDR3 DNA is TGTGCCAGCAGCTCACAGGGGGCAACTAACTATGGCTACACCTTC. The encoded protein is CASSSQGATNYGYTF. Complete variable domain (other parts from reference TRBV7-2 and TRBJ1-2): GAGVSQSPSNKVTEKGKDVELRCDPISGHTALYWYRQSLGQGLEFLIYFQGNSAPDKSGLPSDRFSAERTGGSVSTLTIQRTQQEDSAVYLCASSSQGATNYGYTFGSGTRLTVV.

The J gene is TRBJ2-1, the V gene TRBV7-9; 7 positions match TRBD2. Germline V lookup: CDR1 SEHNR, CDR2 FQNEAQ (reference sequence). The CDR3 is 15 amino acids. The V and J ends lost 5 bases and 9 bases, in that order; junction bases with no gene match: 13. CDR3: CASSRAGITHSEQFF. As DNA, the CDR3 is TGTGCCAGCAGCCGAGCGGGAATAACCCATTCTGAGCAGTTCTTC.

The chain has TRBV4-3 and TRBJ1-1; D is ambiguous. The CDR3 spans 13 residues. Germline V gives CDR1 LGHNA, CDR2 YSLEER. The V end was cut by 4 bases, the J end by 5 bases, with 11 bases between. CDR3 nucleotide sequence: TGCGCCAGCAGCCCGAAAGGTAAGACTGAAGCTTTCTTT. Translation gives CASSPKGKTEAFF.

The chain employs TRBV6-6 and TRBJ2-7, with 7 bases aligning to TRBD2. V shed 5 bases, J shed 0 bases, and the junction held 7 bases outside the gene matches. CDR3 length: 15 amino acids. The germline gives CDR1 MNHNY, CDR2 SVGAGI (reference sequence). This CDR3 is CASSATSSSSYEQYF. The DNA of the CDR3 is TGTGCCAGCAGTGCGACTAGCTCTAGCTCCTACGAGCAGTACTTC.

The chain has TRBV6-1 and TRBJ1-1, with D uncertain. Deletions cut 5 bases from V and 2 bases from J, with 12 bases between. Germline V gene sequence: CDR1 MNHNS, CDR2 SASEGT. There are 14 residues in the CDR3. The CDR3: CASSPRVFNTEAFF. DNA of the CDR3: TGTGCCAGCAGTCCCCGGGTCTTCAACACTGAAGCTTTCTTT.

The CDR3 spells CASSLPAGVSYNEQFF. As DNA, the CDR3 is TGTGCCAGCAGCTTGCCGGCGGGGGTCTCCTACAATGAGCAGTTCTTC. The rearrangement uses TRBV5-4 and TRBJ2-1, with 7 positions matching TRBD2. With 1 base clipped from V and 0 bases from J, the junction kept 4 bases outside the gene matches. In germline, CDR1 is SGHNT, CDR2 YYREEE (reference sequence). The CDR3 contains 16 residues.

Only one count was recorded for this clone. The chain has TRBV19 and TRBJ2-2; TRBD1 aligns across 9 bases. Germline CDR1 LNHDA, CDR2 SQIVND (reference sequence). V lost 6 bases and J lost 4; bases outside the gene matches: 3. This CDR3 spans 14 amino acids. The CDR3 nucleotides are TGTGCCAGTAGACAGGGGGCCGGCACCGGGGAGCTGTTTTTT. This gives the protein CASRQGAGTGELFF.

This CDR3 reads CASSKGMVAGDEQYF. CDR3 coding DNA: TGTGCCAGCAGCAAAGGTATGGTAGCGGGAGACGAGCAGTACTTC. The V and J genes are TRBV21-1 and TRBJ2-7; the table's D call, TRBD2, was not checked against the DNA. TRBV21-1 is assigned pseudogene status. The CDR3 has 15 amino acids.

The chain carries TRBV2 and TRBJ1-2; no reliable D call. This CDR3 is 16 amino acids long. The germline V gene has CDR1 SNHLY and CDR2 FYNNEI. The V gene lost 6 bases and the J gene lost 7 bases, with 24 bases spanning the gap. CDR3 region: CASSDYQVRSSGGYTF. The CDR3 nucleotides read TGTGCCAGCAGCGACTACCAGGTTAGAAGTTCCGGTGGCTACACCTTC.

The chain has TRBV7-9 and TRBJ2-6, with 7 bases aligning to TRBD1. From germline, CDR1 is SEHNR and CDR2 FQNEAQ (reference sequence). With 5 bases clipped from V and 4 bases from J, the junction kept 5 bases outside the gene matches. CDR3 length: 15 residues. This chain's CDR3 is CASSPDRAGANVLTF. The CDR3 DNA follows: TGTGCCAGCAGCCCTGACAGGGCCGGGGCCAACGTCCTGACTTTC.